A selection of T cell receptor beta chains follows, all from one sample in a study of blood T cell repertoires in COVID-19. Assay: immunoSEQ multiplex PCR; the TCRdb copy retains only in-frame clones and omits some. Here the sample spans under 95,000 clones, over 80% being singletons. Sequencing input: peripheral blood. These receptors were taken from a woman in her 70s with acute or convalescent COVID-19. CDR3s include the opening cysteine and the closing phenylalanine or tryptophan. The order of the fields is V gene, clone size, D gene, J gene, CDR3 DNA, CDR3 protein. The D gene is left open where the match is weak. Only some rows state a clone size, as once, few, many or a class for expanded clones.

TRBV3-1/TRBV3-2	NA	NA	TRBJ1-6	TGTGCCAGCAGCCAAGCGGACTGGGGAAATTCACCCCTCCACTTT	CASSQADWGNSPLHF
TRBV19	NA	NA	TRBJ2-3	TGTGCCAGCCGAATTTCTAGCGGCACAGATACGCAGTATTTT	CASRISSGTDTQYF
TRBV5-1	NA	TRBD2	TRBJ2-1	TGCGCCAGCAGCTTCGCGGGGGGCTCCTACAATGAGCAGTTCTTC	CASSFAGGSYNEQFF
TRBV6-6	NA	NA	TRBJ2-5	TGTGCCAGCAGTTACTCGAGACACTCCCAAGAGACCCAGTACTTC	CASSYSRHSQETQYF
TRBV29-1	NA	NA	TRBJ1-5	TGCAGCGTCTATCGCAATCAGCCCCAGCATTTT	CSVYRNQPQHF
TRBV2	few	NA	TRBJ1-2	TGTGCCAGCAGAGCTACAGGGCCCGGCTACACCTTC	CASRATGPGYTF
TRBV7-3	NA	NA	TRBJ2-7	TGTGCCAGCAGCTTAAGCCAGGGCCCGTCCTACGAGCAGTACTTC	CASSLSQGPSYEQYF
TRBV4-1	NA	TRBD1	TRBJ1-2	TGCGCCAGCAGCCCCTTGGGCCAGGGGGTAGATGGCTACACCTTC	CASSPLGQGVDGYTF
TRBV28	once	NA	TRBJ1-3	TGTGCCAGCAGTGGCAGAATCTCTGGAAACACCATATATTTT	CASSGRISGNTIYF
TRBV9	NA	TRBD2	TRBJ2-2	TGTGCCAGCAGCGTTCCGACTAGCGGGGGGGCCGCCACCGGGGAGCTGTTTTTT	CASSVPTSGGAATGELFF
TRBV18	once	NA	TRBJ1-4	TGTGCCAGCTCACTTACGACCTTACAGAGCTCTAATGAAAAACTGTTTTTT	CASSLTTLQSSNEKLFF
TRBV7-3	NA	NA	TRBJ2-1	TGTGCCAGCAGCTTAAATCGAGGGTCCAATGAGCAGTTCTTC	CASSLNRGSNEQFF
TRBV5-1	once	NA	TRBJ1-3	TGCGCCAGCAGCTTGGACAACCCAAACTCTGGAAACACCATATATTTT	CASSLDNPNSGNTIYF